Listed here is a single T cell receptor (beta chain). The antigen is unknown. The source of the sample is a study of cytomegalovirus exposure and HLA in healthy donors. Looking at the study overall: Among about 190 million T cells, an earlier analysis found approximately 110 million unique TCR beta sequences. Study-wide points: A later look showed TCR association rates differing by HLA locus, highest for DRB1 and lowest for HLA-C.

The V gene lost 5 bases and the J gene lost 7 bases, with 11 bases spanning the gap. Germline CDR1 and CDR2: LNHDA and SQIVND (reference sequence). The CDR3 has 13 residues. Both 60 Vbeta primers and 13 Jbeta primers went into the PCR. Using immunoSEQ multiplex PCR, the repertoire was profiled, and TCRdb retains in-frame clones only, with some absent. Of about 120,000 clones listed, 65% to 75% are singletons. The receptor comes from a man aged 35-49 years in good health and CMV-seropositive. Sequencing was performed on PBMCs. J is TRBJ2-2 and V is TRBV19, with D unresolved. Here the CDR3 reads CASSPLLLGELFF. The CDR3 DNA sequence: TGTGCCAGTAGTCCCCTCCTTCTCGGGGAGCTGTTTTTT.